This T cell receptor beta chain was obtained from a study of blood T cell repertoires in COVID-19. Authors' processing steps: Scientists estimated how many nucleated cells there were by amplifying reference gene primers. Libraries were prepared by immunoSEQ multiplex PCR; TCRdb keeps only in-frame clonotypes and omits some of them. V and J calls and clone size come straight from that table; D and trimming were deduced from the DNA. This table holds around 160,000 clones, over 70% found once. This CDR3 has 15 residues. The V and J ends lost 6 bases and 4 bases, in that order; junction bases with no gene match: 9. Germline assignment: CDR1 MNHEY and CDR2 SVGAGI. Recruitment covered over 20 US areas and drew participants whose ages spanned about 18 to 90 years.

This chain connects TRBV6-5 to TRBJ1-2, with 9 bases identical to TRBD1. The TCR originated in a woman between 55 and 75 years old who had recovered from COVID-19. Sample: PBMCs or T cells enriched from blood (not recorded which). The CDR3 here is CASRTTGTGTYGYTF. In DNA form, the CDR3 reads TGTGCCAGCAGGACCACCGGGACAGGGACCTATGGCTACACCTTC.